These T cell receptor beta chains were read from a single sample in a study of T-cell memory formation after mild COVID-19. TCRdb reprocessed the 5' RACE reads via MiXCR and lists one record per CDR3 protein. The sample records hundreds of thousands of distinct CDR3 sequences, roughly 17% being singletons. Source material: PBMCs or a T cell subset sorted from them (not recorded which). Receptor source: a man between 18 and 35 years old who had mild COVID-19 (a few samples of this study predate the infection). Cell type and time point are not known. The CDR3 runs from the conserved cysteine through the conserved F or W. The order of the fields is V gene, D gene, clone size, J gene, CDR3 DNA, CDR3 protein. The D gene is left open where the match is weak. Rows may omit the clone size; those that give it use once, few, many or a size class.

v_gene: TRBV6-5; d_gene: .; abundance: few; j_gene: TRBJ2-7; CDR3nt: TGTGCCAGCAGTTACAAGGACAGCACCTACGAGCAGTACTTC; CDR3aa: CASSYKDSTYEQYF
v_gene: TRBV5-1; d_gene: .; abundance: many; j_gene: TRBJ1-1; CDR3nt: TGCGCCAGCAGCCCAGGGCTGGACACTGAAGCTTTCTTT; CDR3aa: CASSPGLDTEAFF
v_gene: TRBV7-2; d_gene: .; abundance: .; j_gene: TRBJ2-7; CDR3nt: TGTGCCAGCAGCTTAGATGGGCCTGGGGAGCAGTACTTC; CDR3aa: CASSLDGPGEQYF
v_gene: TRBV6-5; d_gene: .; abundance: few; j_gene: TRBJ2-5; CDR3nt: TGTGCCAGCAGTTACTCCCTGGACACGCCGAGGACCCAGTACTTC; CDR3aa: CASSYSLDTPRTQYF
v_gene: TRBV7-3; d_gene: .; abundance: .; j_gene: TRBJ2-5; CDR3nt: TGTGCCAGCAGCCCATCTCAACGGGGAGAGACCCAGTACTTC; CDR3aa: CASSPSQRGETQYF
v_gene: TRBV11-2; d_gene: .; abundance: .; j_gene: TRBJ2-1; CDR3nt: TGTGCCAGCAGCTTAGAGACTCTCCATCGGGAGCAGTTCTTC; CDR3aa: CASSLETLHREQFF
v_gene: TRBV4-1; d_gene: .; abundance: .; j_gene: TRBJ1-5; CDR3nt: TGCGCCAGCAGCCAATCGGGCGGGTATCAGCCCCAGCATTTT; CDR3aa: CASSQSGGYQPQHF
v_gene: TRBV6-5; d_gene: .; abundance: .; j_gene: TRBJ2-2; CDR3nt: TGTGCCAGCAGTTACAGGGCTGTCACCGGGGAGCTGTTTTTT; CDR3aa: CASSYRAVTGELFF
v_gene: TRBV5-1; d_gene: TRBD2; abundance: .; j_gene: TRBJ2-3; CDR3nt: TGCGCCAGCAGCGAGGGGACTAGCGGCTCAGATACGCAGTATTTT; CDR3aa: CASSEGTSGSDTQYF
v_gene: TRBV6-1; d_gene: TRBD2; abundance: .; j_gene: TRBJ2-7; CDR3nt: TGTGCCAGCAGGTGGCTAGCGGGGGAGGGCGAGCAGTACTTC; CDR3aa: CASRWLAGEGEQYF
v_gene: TRBV6-1; d_gene: .; abundance: .; j_gene: TRBJ1-5; CDR3nt: TGTGCCAGCAGTGGGAGCGAGAGTAGCAATCAGCCCCAGCATTTT; CDR3aa: CASSGSESSNQPQHF
v_gene: TRBV3-1; d_gene: TRBD2; abundance: .; j_gene: TRBJ2-3; CDR3nt: TGTGCCAGCAAACCTGGAGGGCTAGCGGCAGATACGCAGTATTTT; CDR3aa: CASKPGGLAADTQYF
v_gene: TRBV6-6; d_gene: TRBD2; abundance: many; j_gene: TRBJ2-3; CDR3nt: TGTGCCAGCAGTTACTCGAGAGCGGGGGGGCAAGATACGCAGTATTTT; CDR3aa: CASSYSRAGGQDTQYF
v_gene: TRBV6-6; d_gene: .; abundance: many; j_gene: TRBJ2-5; CDR3nt: TGTGCCAGCAGACCCCAAGGGGGGCCGGAAGAGACCCAGTACTTC; CDR3aa: CASRPQGGPEETQYF
v_gene: TRBV9; d_gene: .; abundance: .; j_gene: TRBJ2-7; CDR3nt: TGTGCCAGCAGCGTAGGGGTCGGCTCCTACGAGCAGTACTTC; CDR3aa: CASSVGVGSYEQYF
v_gene: TRBV4-1; d_gene: .; abundance: .; j_gene: TRBJ2-2; CDR3nt: TGCGCCAGCAGCCAGGGGGCAGCCGGGGAGCTGTTTTTT; CDR3aa: CASSQGAAGELFF
v_gene: TRBV12-3/TRBV12-4; d_gene: .; abundance: few; j_gene: TRBJ2-1; CDR3nt: TGTGCCAGCACACAGGGCCATGAGCAGTTCTTC; CDR3aa: CASTQGHEQFF
v_gene: TRBV20-1; d_gene: .; abundance: once; j_gene: TRBJ2-1; CDR3nt: TGCAGTGCTAAACGCGCGAGGGCGAGGGCGGAGGATGAGCAGTTCTTC; CDR3aa: CSAKRARARAEDEQFF
v_gene: TRBV5-1; d_gene: .; abundance: .; j_gene: TRBJ2-1; CDR3nt: TGCGCCAGCAGCTTAAGGAGGGGGCGAGGTGAGCAGTTCTTC; CDR3aa: CASSLRRGRGEQFF
v_gene: TRBV6-5; d_gene: .; abundance: .; j_gene: TRBJ2-2; CDR3nt: TGTGCCAGCAGTTATGGGTTTACCGGGGAGCTGTTTTTT; CDR3aa: CASSYGFTGELFF
v_gene: TRBV24-1; d_gene: .; abundance: few; j_gene: TRBJ2-2; CDR3nt: TGTGCCACCAGGCGCGGGGACACCGGGGAGCTGTTTTTT; CDR3aa: CATRRGDTGELFF
v_gene: TRBV6-5; d_gene: .; abundance: .; j_gene: TRBJ1-2; CDR3nt: TGTGCCAGCAGTTACATGACAGCAAAAGGCTACACCTTC; CDR3aa: CASSYMTAKGYTF
v_gene: TRBV5-1; d_gene: .; abundance: few; j_gene: TRBJ2-4; CDR3nt: TGCGCCAGCAGCTTGGGAGTCGGTAGTTACATTCAGTACTTC; CDR3aa: CASSLGVGSYIQYF
v_gene: TRBV12-3/TRBV12-4; d_gene: .; abundance: few; j_gene: TRBJ2-2; CDR3nt: TGTGCCAGCAGCCTTCATTTGGAGACCGGGGAGCTGTTTTTT; CDR3aa: CASSLHLETGELFF
v_gene: TRBV6-5; d_gene: TRBD1; abundance: .; j_gene: TRBJ1-1; CDR3nt: TGTGCCAGCAGTTACTCCTGGGGACAGTCAAAAGCGGACACTGAAGCTTTCTTT; CDR3aa: CASSYSWGQSKADTEAFF
v_gene: TRBV5-1; d_gene: .; abundance: .; j_gene: TRBJ2-6; CDR3nt: TGCGCCAGCGCACATGGTGGGGCCAACGTCCTGACTTTC; CDR3aa: CASAHGGANVLTF
v_gene: TRBV4-1; d_gene: TRBD2; abundance: many; j_gene: TRBJ2-5; CDR3nt: TGCGCCAGCAGCCAAGGGAGGGGAGGGCAAGAGACCCAGTACTTC; CDR3aa: CASSQGRGGQETQYF
v_gene: TRBV19; d_gene: .; abundance: few; j_gene: TRBJ2-2; CDR3nt: TGTGCCAGTTGGACAGCCACCGGGGAGCTGTTTTTT; CDR3aa: CASWTATGELFF
v_gene: TRBV3-1; d_gene: .; abundance: few; j_gene: TRBJ1-1; CDR3nt: TGTGCCAGCAGCCGAGCGGAGTGGGGGAGGACTGAAGCTTTCTTT; CDR3aa: CASSRAEWGRTEAFF
v_gene: TRBV4-3; d_gene: .; abundance: few; j_gene: TRBJ2-1; CDR3nt: TGCGCCAGCAGCCAATGGTCGGCTGGTGAGCAGTTCTTC; CDR3aa: CASSQWSAGEQFF
v_gene: TRBV15; d_gene: .; abundance: .; j_gene: TRBJ2-3; CDR3nt: TGTGCCACCAGCAGAGACATCACAGATACGCAGTATTTT; CDR3aa: CATSRDITDTQYF
v_gene: TRBV4-2; d_gene: .; abundance: .; j_gene: TRBJ2-1; CDR3nt: TGTGCCAGCAGCCAAGTGCGCGGGGTAGGGGGTCTCTCCGTCGGTGAGCAGTTCTTC; CDR3aa: CASSQVRGVGGLSVGEQFF
v_gene: TRBV12-3/TRBV12-4; d_gene: .; abundance: .; j_gene: TRBJ1-4; CDR3nt: TGTGCCAGCAGTTTCTGGGGATGGGAAAAACTGTTTTTT; CDR3aa: CASSFWGWEKLFF
v_gene: TRBV7-2; d_gene: TRBD1; abundance: few; j_gene: TRBJ1-3; CDR3nt: TGTGCCAGCAGCTCCGGGACAGGGGGAAACACCATATATTTT; CDR3aa: CASSSGTGGNTIYF
v_gene: TRBV6-4; d_gene: .; abundance: .; j_gene: TRBJ2-3; CDR3nt: TGTGCCAGCAGTGACACTGACACCTCAGGGGCAGATACGCAGTATTTT; CDR3aa: CASSDTDTSGADTQYF
v_gene: TRBV7-8; d_gene: .; abundance: few; j_gene: TRBJ2-3; CDR3nt: TGTGCCAGCAGCTCAGGGACATCCAACACAGATACGCAGTATTTT; CDR3aa: CASSSGTSNTDTQYF
v_gene: TRBV20-1; d_gene: .; abundance: few; j_gene: TRBJ2-2; CDR3nt: TGCAGTGCTATGGGCACCGGGGAGCTGTTTTTT; CDR3aa: CSAMGTGELFF
v_gene: TRBV6-6; d_gene: TRBD1; abundance: few; j_gene: TRBJ2-5; CDR3nt: TGTGCCAGCAGTTACCCCGGACAGGCAGAGACCCAGTACTTC; CDR3aa: CASSYPGQAETQYF
v_gene: TRBV7-2; d_gene: .; abundance: .; j_gene: TRBJ1-1; CDR3nt: TGTGCCAGCAGCTTATGGCGGGGAACCGCTTTCTTT; CDR3aa: CASSLWRGTAFF
v_gene: TRBV5-4; d_gene: TRBD1; abundance: many; j_gene: TRBJ1-2; CDR3nt: TGTGCCAGCAGCCCGGACCAAGGGGGCGCGGGTGGCTACACCTTC; CDR3aa: CASSPDQGGAGGYTF
v_gene: TRBV5-1; d_gene: TRBD1; abundance: few; j_gene: TRBJ1-3; CDR3nt: TGCGCCAGCAGCTTGGTTGGGACAGGCCCTGGAAACACCATATATTTT; CDR3aa: CASSLVGTGPGNTIYF
v_gene: TRBV19; d_gene: .; abundance: .; j_gene: TRBJ2-2; CDR3nt: TGTGCCAGTAGTCCCCGATGGGGGAACACCGGGGAGCTGTTTTTT; CDR3aa: CASSPRWGNTGELFF
v_gene: TRBV19; d_gene: .; abundance: .; j_gene: TRBJ2-5; CDR3nt: TGTGCCAGTAGTATAGATAGACAGGCACAGACCCAGTACTTC; CDR3aa: CASSIDRQAQTQYF
v_gene: TRBV7-2; d_gene: .; abundance: many; j_gene: TRBJ2-2; CDR3nt: TGTGCCAGCAGCCGAGTAGCGTGGAACACCGGGGAGCTGTTTTTT; CDR3aa: CASSRVAWNTGELFF
v_gene: TRBV6-5; d_gene: .; abundance: .; j_gene: TRBJ1-1; CDR3nt: TGTGCCAGCAGCCCGGTGGCAGGAGGAACTGAAGCTTTCTTT; CDR3aa: CASSPVAGGTEAFF
v_gene: TRBV9; d_gene: .; abundance: .; j_gene: TRBJ1-2; CDR3nt: TGTGCCAGCAGCGTAGCTACGCAGTCCTATGGCTACACCTTC; CDR3aa: CASSVATQSYGYTF
v_gene: TRBV2; d_gene: TRBD1; abundance: .; j_gene: TRBJ2-1; CDR3nt: TGTGCCAGCAGTGACCGGGACAGCGGATATAATGAGCAGTTCTTC; CDR3aa: CASSDRDSGYNEQFF
v_gene: TRBV10-3; d_gene: TRBD2; abundance: many; j_gene: TRBJ2-1; CDR3nt: TGTGCCATCAGTGGGACTAGCGGGGGTAATGAGCAGTTCTTC; CDR3aa: CAISGTSGGNEQFF
v_gene: TRBV7-3; d_gene: .; abundance: .; j_gene: TRBJ2-7; CDR3nt: TGTGCCAGCAGTCCCGAGCCCGGCGCGGAGCAGTACTTC; CDR3aa: CASSPEPGAEQYF
v_gene: TRBV27; d_gene: .; abundance: .; j_gene: TRBJ2-3; CDR3nt: TGTGCCAGCACTAGGGGGGCGTACGATACGCAGTATTTT; CDR3aa: CASTRGAYDTQYF
v_gene: TRBV6-5; d_gene: .; abundance: few; j_gene: TRBJ1-1; CDR3nt: TGTGCCAGCAGTGCGTTAAGTGTATTGGGGAACACTGAAGCTTTCTTT; CDR3aa: CASSALSVLGNTEAFF
v_gene: TRBV6-4; d_gene: TRBD2; abundance: .; j_gene: TRBJ2-1; CDR3nt: TGTGCCAGCAGTGATAGCGGGGGAAGCGAGCAGTTCTTC; CDR3aa: CASSDSGGSEQFF